The 6 T cell receptor beta chains below all came from one sample that was sequenced in a study of blood T cell repertoires in COVID-19 (dated by TCRdb to 2019 to 2021). The library came from the immunoSEQ multiplex PCR assay. TCRdb took over this immuneACCESS table, retaining in-frame rearrangements with V and J assigned. Such tables are incomplete; in checked studies, under half of the missing clones stem from an unresolved V gene, and the remainder is unexplained. The sample yields 150,000 or so clones; 82% were counted once. The ten largest clones add up to almost 8.5% of the sample. Sequenced sample: peripheral blood. These receptor sequences come from a woman in her 70s with acute or convalescent COVID-19.

In nucleotides, the CDR3 is TGTGCCAGCAGTTTTTCGGGCTCCTATAATTCACCCCTCCACTTT. Its translation is CASSFSGSYNSPLHF. V gene TRBV28 combines with J gene TRBJ1-6, with D unresolved. CDR1 is MDHEN, CDR2 SYDVKM, per germline. CDR3 length: 15 residues. V was clipped by 3 bases and J by 0 bases, with 6 bases between them. Drawing the rest from reference TRBV28 and TRBJ1-6, the complete variable domain is DVKVTQSSRYLVKRTGEKVFLECVQDMDHENMFWYRQDPGLGLRLIYFSYDVKMKEKGDIPEGYSVSREKKERFSLILESASTNQTSMYLCASSFSGSYNSPLHFGNGTRLTVT.

At least ten counts were recorded for this clone. The rearrangement uses TRBV30 and TRBJ1-4; 9 positions match TRBD1. The CDR3 length is 18 residues. CDR1 and CDR2 from the germline V gene are GTSNPN and SVGIG (reference sequence). Trimming removed 0 bases from V and 5 bases from J; junction bases left unmatched: 13. Here the CDR3 reads CAWSVRFLATGGNEKLFF. CDR3 coding DNA: TGTGCCTGGAGTGTACGTTTCTTGGCGACAGGGGGAAATGAAAAACTGTTTTTT.

This clone appeared a single time. The chain recombines TRBV5-5 with TRBJ1-1; D possibly corresponds to TRBD1 (5 bases). Per germline, CDR1 SGHKS and CDR2 YYEKEE (reference sequence). The CDR3 spans 14 residues. Trimming took off 4 bases at V and 2 bases at J, with 12 bases between the two ends. The CDR3 nucleotides are TGTGCCAGCAGCCGCGACGGGACTAACACTGAAGCTTTCTTT. It codes for CASSRDGTNTEAFF.

The chain combines TRBV5-1 with TRBJ2-7; maybe TRBD1 (6 bases). The CDR3 sequence is 14 residues long. V was clipped by 5 bases and J by 5 bases, with 17 bases between them. Germline V CDR1 and CDR2: SGHRS, YFSETQ. In DNA form, the CDR3 reads TGCGCCAGCAGGCAGAACAGGGAAATAAACGAGCAGTACTTC. Its translation is CASRQNREINEQYF.

The chain couples TRBV5-1 to TRBJ2-7; 9 nucleotides match TRBD1. The germline V gene has CDR1 SGHRS and CDR2 YFSETQ. The CDR3 consists of 14 residues. The J segment lost 4 bases and the V segment lost 1 base, leaving 3 bases of the junction unmatched. CDR3 residues: CASSLPGQGYEQYF. The CDR3 nucleotides read TGCGCCAGCAGCTTGCCGGGACAGGGATACGAGCAGTACTTC.

V is TRBV2 and J is TRBJ1-5, with D possibly matching TRBD1 (6 bases). The CDR3 is made up of 15 amino acids. Trimming removed 4 bases from V and 0 bases from J, with 10 bases in between. The germline CDR1 and CDR2 sequences are SNHLY and FYNNEI. CDR3 protein: CASSVNRVSNQPQHF. The CDR3 DNA reads as TGTGCCAGCAGTGTTAACAGGGTTAGCAATCAGCCCCAGCATTTT.